Listed below are T cell receptor beta chains from one sample, sequenced in a study of neurological immune-mediated disorders. Each CDR3 protein gets one entry after TCRdb re-called the 5' RACE reads with MiXCR. Of tens of thousands of distinct CDR3 sequences in the sample, roughly 10% were seen once. The sequenced material came from PBMCs. The source of these receptors is a man aged 25-45 years in good health. The CDR3 runs from the conserved cysteine through the conserved F or W. Clone size is given for some rows only: seen once, a few or many times, or a class if the clone is expanded.

TRBV5-8,many,CASSLEGVQSEKLFF
TRBV15,many,CATSRDRAGTENNEQFF
TRBV5-1,few,CASSLDLGRSNTEAFF
TRBV18,many,CASSPTGATGNTIYF
TRBV21-1,few,CASSKARLARGRGVNEQFF
TRBV29-1,many,CSVAFAYEQYF
TRBV12-3/TRBV12-4,many,CASSPRDRGNEQFF
TRBV14,many,CASSQVRWLAGPTDTQYF
TRBV12-3/TRBV12-4,many,CASSSTSGRALGETQYF
TRBV6-5,many,CASSFQTRGEQFF
TRBV7-2,many,CASSHPEWAGGPVYEQYF
TRBV20-1,many,CSARDRGQSQETQYF
TRBV27,.,CASSLGLSGNEQYF
TRBV5-5,.,CASSLAWASYEQYF
TRBV12-3/TRBV12-4,many,CASSLSRGGGRQFF
TRBV20-1,many,CSASRDSPYEQYF
TRBV7-6,few,CASSLRPGTLQETQYF
TRBV5-8,many,CASSHPGHTTGELFF
TRBV5-1,many,CASSTGLNSDATQYF
TRBV12-3/TRBV12-4,many,CASSLGGTTFTEAFF
TRBV5-5,many,CASSPGTSGRAFETQYF
TRBV4-1,many,CASSQTGGPNEQFF
TRBV5-1,.,CASSKQGVEETQYF
TRBV7-2,many,CASSLALGSNEKLFF
TRBV28,many,CASSSGDYEQYF
TRBV28,many,CASSLPSVGLREQYF
TRBV12-3/TRBV12-4,many,CASSKTGWDTIYF
TRBV5-1,many,CASSLYAGGPTEQFF
TRBV5-1,many,CASSLGTAGDEQYF
TRBV5-1,many,CASRTTGNDGYTF
TRBV20-1,many,CSARSELGGGDTEAFF
TRBV28,many,CASSSFGEISGANVLTF
TRBV7-9,many,CASRGAGANVLTF
TRBV7-2,many,CASSLWGAVGKNIQYF
TRBV7-9,many,CASSSETSADEQYF
TRBV10-1,many,CASSESGFTSGNHNEQFF
TRBV28,many,CASSLGGSDTQYF
TRBV5-1,many,CASSSTLIAGGYEQYF
TRBV3-1,.,CASSQDPQGTYEQYF
TRBV20-1,many,CSASVPGQGAESNQPQHF
TRBV4-1,many,CASSQDRLENFNTGELFF